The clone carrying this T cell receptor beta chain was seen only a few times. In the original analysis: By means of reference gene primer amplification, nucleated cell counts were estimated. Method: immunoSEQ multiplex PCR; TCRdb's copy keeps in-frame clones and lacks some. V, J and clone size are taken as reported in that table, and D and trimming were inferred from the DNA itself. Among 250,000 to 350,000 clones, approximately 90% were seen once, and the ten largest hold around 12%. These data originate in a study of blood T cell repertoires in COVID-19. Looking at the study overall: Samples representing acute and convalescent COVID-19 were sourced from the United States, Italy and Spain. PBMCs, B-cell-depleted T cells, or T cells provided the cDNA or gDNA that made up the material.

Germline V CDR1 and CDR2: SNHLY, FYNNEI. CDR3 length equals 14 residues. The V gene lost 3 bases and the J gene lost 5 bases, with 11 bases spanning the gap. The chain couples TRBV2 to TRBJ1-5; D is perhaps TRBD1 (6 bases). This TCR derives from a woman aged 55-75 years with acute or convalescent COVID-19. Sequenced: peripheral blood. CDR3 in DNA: TGTGCCAGCAGTGAGGGGGGGCGAGATCAGCCCCAGCATTTT. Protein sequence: CASSEGGRDQPQHF. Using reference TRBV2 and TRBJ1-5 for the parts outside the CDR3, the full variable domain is EPEVTQTPSHQVTQMGQEVILRCVPISNHLYFYWYRQILGQKVEFLVSFYNNEISEKSEIFDDQFSVERPDGSNFTLKIRSTKLEDSAMYFCASSEGGRDQPQHFGDGTRLSIL.